The source of this T cell receptor (beta chain) is a study of T cell repertoires in ileal Crohn's disease. Study at large: Biopsies of the neoterminal ileum at postoperative colonoscopy form M6 samples. Overall study results and limits: Compared with CD4 T cells, sorted CD8 cells carried more expanded clones. Within the first postoperative year, endoscopy came at median about 6.9 months.

This clone was picked up one time. Its antigen is not known. Losses at the gene ends were 7 bases for V and 6 bases for J; bases not matched to a gene: 13. The CDR3 covers 15 residues. The germline CDR1 and CDR2 sequences are SGHDT and YYEEEE. Sequencing was performed with immunoSEQ multiplex PCR; in TCRdb, only in-frame clones are kept and a portion is missing. The repertoire has about 15,000 clones, roughly 79% of them found once; the top ten carry 4.1%. Time point indicated: neoterminal ileum biopsy at postoperative endoscopy, about 6 months after surgery. This TCR was sampled from an adult with Crohn's disease. Sequenced material: ileal tissue. V usage is TRBV5-6 and J usage is TRBJ1-2, with 9 bases fitting TRBD1. The CDR3 DNA follows: TGTGCCAGCGGGTACCGGGACAGGGATCGGGATGGCTACACCTTC. Translating it yields CASGYRDRDRDGYTF.